This T cell receptor (beta chain) was identified in a study of T cell responses to AZD1222 COVID-19 vaccine. Assay used: immunoSEQ multiplex PCR; TCRdb lists only in-frame clones, some missing. Among roughly 65,000 clones listed, about 80% were seen once. This clone was counted between two and nine times. This receptor was taken from an adult in good health. The sample consisted of peripheral blood, taken on day 0 of AZD1222 vaccination.

CDR3 amino acids: CASSLLPPQGVMNTEAFF. The CDR3 DNA follows: TGTGCCAGCAGCTTATTACCCCCACAGGGCGTTATGAACACTGAAGCTTTCTTT. The rearrangement joins TRBV7-3 to TRBJ1-1; the D gene is possibly TRBD1 (6 bases). CDR1 is SGHTA, CDR2 FQGTGA, per germline. This CDR3 region has 18 residues. Between the trimmed V and J ends, which lost 2 bases and 0 bases, there was a span of 19 bases.